This T cell receptor (beta chain) is from a study of CD8+CD57+ T cells in acquired aplastic anemia. General study results and limits: Patients and controls had CD8+ Simpson's diversity values that were not significantly distinct.

As concerns this clonotype: The antigen remains unidentified.

TCR beta VDJ and CDR3 profiles were obtained from a genomic DNA template. In TCRdb, the reads were re-called with MiXCR into one record per CDR3 protein. The sample yields about 220,000 distinct CDR3 sequences, about 37% seen once. Per germline, CDR1 MDHEN and CDR2 SYDVKM. Trimming removed 2 bases from V and 6 bases from J, with 8 bases in between. The CDR3 is 12 amino acids. Sequencing input: sorted CD4+, CD8+, or CD8+CD57+ T cells (not recorded which) from PBMCs. This chain uses TRBV28 with TRBJ2-7, with D unclear. The sequence derives from a human donor in good health, serving as a control. For the CDR3, the DNA is TGTGCCAGCAGTTTAAGTGTTAGCGAGCAGTACTTC. Translated, it gives CASSLSVSEQYF.